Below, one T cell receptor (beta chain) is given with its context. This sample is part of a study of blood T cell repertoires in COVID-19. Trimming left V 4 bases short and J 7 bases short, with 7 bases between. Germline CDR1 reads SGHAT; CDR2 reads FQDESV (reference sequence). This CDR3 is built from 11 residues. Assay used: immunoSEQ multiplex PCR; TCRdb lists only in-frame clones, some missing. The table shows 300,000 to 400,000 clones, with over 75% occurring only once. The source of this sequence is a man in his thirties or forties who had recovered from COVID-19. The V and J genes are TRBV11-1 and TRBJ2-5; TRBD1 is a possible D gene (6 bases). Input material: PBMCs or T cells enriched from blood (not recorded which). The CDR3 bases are TGTGCCAGCAGCTCAGGGGTGACCCAGTACTTC. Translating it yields CASSSGVTQYF.